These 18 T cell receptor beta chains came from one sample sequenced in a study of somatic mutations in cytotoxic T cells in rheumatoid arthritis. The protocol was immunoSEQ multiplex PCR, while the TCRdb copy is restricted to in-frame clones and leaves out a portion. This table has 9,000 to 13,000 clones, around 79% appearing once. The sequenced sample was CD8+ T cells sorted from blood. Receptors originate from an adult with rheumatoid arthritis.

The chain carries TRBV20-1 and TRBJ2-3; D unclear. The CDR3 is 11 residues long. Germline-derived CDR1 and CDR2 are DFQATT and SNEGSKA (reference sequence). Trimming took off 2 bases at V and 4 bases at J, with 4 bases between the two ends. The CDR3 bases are TGCAGTGCTAGATTTGCAGATACGCAGTATTTT. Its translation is CSARFADTQYF.

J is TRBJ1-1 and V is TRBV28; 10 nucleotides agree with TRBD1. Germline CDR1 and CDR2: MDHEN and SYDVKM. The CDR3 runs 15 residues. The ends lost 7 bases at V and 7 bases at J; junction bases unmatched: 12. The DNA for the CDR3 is TGTGCCAGCATATCACTCCGACAGGGGGCGGGTGAAGCTTTCTTT. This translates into CASISLRQGAGEAFF.

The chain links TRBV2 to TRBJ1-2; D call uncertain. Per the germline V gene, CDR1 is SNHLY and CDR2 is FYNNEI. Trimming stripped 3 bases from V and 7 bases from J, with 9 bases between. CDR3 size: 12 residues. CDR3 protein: CASSERHPGYTF. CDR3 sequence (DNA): TGTGCCAGCAGTGAGCGACACCCTGGCTACACCTTC.

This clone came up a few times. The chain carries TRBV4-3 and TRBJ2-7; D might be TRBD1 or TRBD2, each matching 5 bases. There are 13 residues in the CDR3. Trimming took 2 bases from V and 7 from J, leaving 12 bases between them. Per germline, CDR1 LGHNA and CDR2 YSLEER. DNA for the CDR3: TGCGCCAGCAGCCAAAGGACGGGGCGGGAGCAGTACTTC. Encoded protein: CASSQRTGREQYF.

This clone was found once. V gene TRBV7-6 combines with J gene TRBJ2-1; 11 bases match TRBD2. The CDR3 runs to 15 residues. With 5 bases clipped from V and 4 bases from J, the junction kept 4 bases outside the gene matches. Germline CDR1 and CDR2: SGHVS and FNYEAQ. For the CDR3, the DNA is TGTGCCAGCAGCCCCAGACTAGCGGGGTACAATGAGCAGTTCTTC. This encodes CASSPRLAGYNEQFF.

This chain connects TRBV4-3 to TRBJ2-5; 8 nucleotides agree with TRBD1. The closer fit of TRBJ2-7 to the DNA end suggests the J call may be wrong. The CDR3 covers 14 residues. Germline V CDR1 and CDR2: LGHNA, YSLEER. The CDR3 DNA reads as TGCGCCAGCAGCCAAAACGGACAGGGCCACGAGCAGTACTTC. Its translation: CASSQNGQGHEQYF.

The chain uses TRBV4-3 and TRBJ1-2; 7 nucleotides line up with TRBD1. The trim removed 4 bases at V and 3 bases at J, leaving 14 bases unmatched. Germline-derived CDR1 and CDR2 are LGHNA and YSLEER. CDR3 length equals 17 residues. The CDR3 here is CASSPTSGQSPDYGYTF. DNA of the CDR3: TGCGCCAGCAGCCCGACGTCGGGACAGTCGCCGGACTATGGCTACACCTTC.

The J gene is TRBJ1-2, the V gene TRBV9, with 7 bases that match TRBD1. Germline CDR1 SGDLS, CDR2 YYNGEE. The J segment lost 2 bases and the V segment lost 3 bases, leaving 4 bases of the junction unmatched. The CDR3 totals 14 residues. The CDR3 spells CASSALRGNYGYTF. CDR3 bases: TGTGCCAGCAGCGCACTCAGGGGGAACTATGGCTACACCTTC.

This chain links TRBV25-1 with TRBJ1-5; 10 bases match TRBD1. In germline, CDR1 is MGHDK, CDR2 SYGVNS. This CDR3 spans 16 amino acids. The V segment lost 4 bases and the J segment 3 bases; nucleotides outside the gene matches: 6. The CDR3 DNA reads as TGTGCCAGCAGTGGACAGGGGGCGTTTGACAATCAGCCCCAGCATTTT. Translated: CASSGQGAFDNQPQHF.

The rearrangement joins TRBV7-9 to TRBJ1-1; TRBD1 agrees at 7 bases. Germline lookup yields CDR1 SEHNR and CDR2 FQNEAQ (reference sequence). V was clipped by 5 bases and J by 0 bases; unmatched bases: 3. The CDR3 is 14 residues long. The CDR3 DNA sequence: TGTGCCAGCAGCCCGGGACAGATGAACACTGAAGCTTTCTTT. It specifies CASSPGQMNTEAFF.

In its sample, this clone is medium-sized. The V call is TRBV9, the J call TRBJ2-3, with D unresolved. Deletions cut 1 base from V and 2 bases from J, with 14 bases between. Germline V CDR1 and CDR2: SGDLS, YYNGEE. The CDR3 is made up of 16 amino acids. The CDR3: CASSVYPEPNTDTQYF. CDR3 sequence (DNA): TGTGCCAGCAGCGTATATCCCGAACCGAACACAGATACGCAGTATTTT. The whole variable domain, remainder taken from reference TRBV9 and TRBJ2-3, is DSGVTQTPKHLITATGQRVTLRCSPRSGDLSVYWYQQSLDQGLQFLIQYYNGEERAKGNILERFSAQQFPDLHSELNLSSLELGDSALYFCASSVYPEPNTDTQYFGPGTRLTVL.

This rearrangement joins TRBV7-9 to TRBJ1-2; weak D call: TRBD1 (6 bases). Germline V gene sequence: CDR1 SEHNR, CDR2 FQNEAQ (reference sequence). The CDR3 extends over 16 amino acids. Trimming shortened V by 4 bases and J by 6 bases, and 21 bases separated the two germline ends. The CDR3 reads CASSSYIGRGSDGYTF. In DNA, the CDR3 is TGTGCCAGCAGCTCCTACATAGGCAGGGGTAGTGATGGCTACACCTTC.

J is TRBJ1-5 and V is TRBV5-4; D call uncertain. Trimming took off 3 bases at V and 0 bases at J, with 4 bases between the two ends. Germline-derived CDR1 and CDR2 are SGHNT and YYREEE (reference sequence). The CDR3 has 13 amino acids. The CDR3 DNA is TGTGCCAGCAGCTATGATAGCAATCAGCCCCAGCATTTT. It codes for CASSYDSNQPQHF.

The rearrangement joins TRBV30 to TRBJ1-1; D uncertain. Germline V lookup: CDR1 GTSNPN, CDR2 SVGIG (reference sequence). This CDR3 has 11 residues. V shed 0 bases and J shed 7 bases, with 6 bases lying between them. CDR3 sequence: CAWSVLNEAFF. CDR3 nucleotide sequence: TGTGCCTGGAGTGTACTGAATGAAGCTTTCTTT.

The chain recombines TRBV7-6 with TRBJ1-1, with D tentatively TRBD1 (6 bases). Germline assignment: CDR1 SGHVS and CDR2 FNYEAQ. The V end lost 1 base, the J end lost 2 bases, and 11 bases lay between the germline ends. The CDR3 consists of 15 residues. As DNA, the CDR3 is TGTGCCAGCAGCTTAGAGGGCAGGGGCAACACTGAAGCTTTCTTT. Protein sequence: CASSLEGRGNTEAFF.

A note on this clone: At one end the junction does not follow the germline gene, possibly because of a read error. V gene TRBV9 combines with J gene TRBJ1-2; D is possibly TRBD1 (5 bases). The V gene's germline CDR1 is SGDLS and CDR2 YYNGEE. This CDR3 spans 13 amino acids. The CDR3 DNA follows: TGTGCCAGCAGCGTAGATGACTCGTCGGGGGTCCTCTTC. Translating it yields CASSVDDSSGVLF.

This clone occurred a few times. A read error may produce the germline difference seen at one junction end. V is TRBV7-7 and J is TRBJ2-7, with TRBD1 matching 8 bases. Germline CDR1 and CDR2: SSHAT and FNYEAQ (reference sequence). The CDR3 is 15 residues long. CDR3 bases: TGTGCTAGCAGCTTGTTCGGACAGGGAGGCTACGAGCAGTACTTC. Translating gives CASSLFGQGGYEQYF.

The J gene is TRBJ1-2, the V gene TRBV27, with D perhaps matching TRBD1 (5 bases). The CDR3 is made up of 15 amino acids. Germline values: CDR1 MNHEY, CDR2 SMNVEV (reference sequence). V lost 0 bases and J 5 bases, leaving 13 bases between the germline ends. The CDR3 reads CASSLSSPGGYGYTF. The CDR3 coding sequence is TGTGCCAGCAGTTTATCGAGCCCGGGGGGGTATGGCTACACCTTC.